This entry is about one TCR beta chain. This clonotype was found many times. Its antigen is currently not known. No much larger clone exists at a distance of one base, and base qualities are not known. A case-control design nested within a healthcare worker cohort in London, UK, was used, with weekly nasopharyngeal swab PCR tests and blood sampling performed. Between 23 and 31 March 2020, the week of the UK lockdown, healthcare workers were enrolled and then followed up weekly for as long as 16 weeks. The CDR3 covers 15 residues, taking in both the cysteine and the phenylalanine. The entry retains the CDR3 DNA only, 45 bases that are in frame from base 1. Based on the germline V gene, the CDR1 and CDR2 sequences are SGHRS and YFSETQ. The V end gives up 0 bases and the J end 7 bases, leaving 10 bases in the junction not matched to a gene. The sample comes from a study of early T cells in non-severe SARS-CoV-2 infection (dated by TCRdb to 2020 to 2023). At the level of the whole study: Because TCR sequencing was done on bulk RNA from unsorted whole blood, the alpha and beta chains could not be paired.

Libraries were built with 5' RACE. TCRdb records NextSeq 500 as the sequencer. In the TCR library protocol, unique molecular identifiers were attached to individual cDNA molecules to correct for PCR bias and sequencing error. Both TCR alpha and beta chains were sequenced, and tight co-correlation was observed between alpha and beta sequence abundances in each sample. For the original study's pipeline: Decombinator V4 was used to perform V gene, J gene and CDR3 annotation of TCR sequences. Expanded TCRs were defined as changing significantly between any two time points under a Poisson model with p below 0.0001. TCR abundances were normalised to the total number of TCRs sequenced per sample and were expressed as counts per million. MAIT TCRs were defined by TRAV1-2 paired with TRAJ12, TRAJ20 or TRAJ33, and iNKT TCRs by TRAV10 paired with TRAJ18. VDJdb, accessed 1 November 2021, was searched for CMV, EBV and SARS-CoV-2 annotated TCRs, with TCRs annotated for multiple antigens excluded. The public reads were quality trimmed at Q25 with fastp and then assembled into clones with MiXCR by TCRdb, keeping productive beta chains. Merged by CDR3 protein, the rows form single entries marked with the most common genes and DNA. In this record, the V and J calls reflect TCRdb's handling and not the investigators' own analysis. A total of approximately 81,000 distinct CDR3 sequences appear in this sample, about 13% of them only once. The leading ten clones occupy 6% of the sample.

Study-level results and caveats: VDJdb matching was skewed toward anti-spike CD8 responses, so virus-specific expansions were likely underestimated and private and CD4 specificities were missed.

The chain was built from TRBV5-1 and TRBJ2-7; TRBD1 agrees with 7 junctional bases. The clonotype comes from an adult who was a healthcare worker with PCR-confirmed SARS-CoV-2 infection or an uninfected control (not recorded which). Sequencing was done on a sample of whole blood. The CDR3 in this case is CASSLVAGGSGEQYF. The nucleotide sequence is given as TGCGCCAGCAGCTTGGTTGCAGGGGGTTCGGGAGAGCAGTACTTC.